The T cell receptor (beta chain) under discussion was sequenced for a study of molecular identifiers for immune sequencing clone quantification. Trimming pared 4 bases from V and 0 bases from J, leaving 14 bases between. The length of the CDR3 is 16 residues. Germline CDR1 and CDR2: SGHKS and YYEKEE (reference sequence). MiXCR, run by TCRdb on the PCR reads, gives a single entry per CDR3 protein. The sample carries about 510,000 distinct CDR3 sequences, about 25% recorded once. The TCR sequence derives from a human donor in good health. Some libraries in this study had Jurkat cell RNA spiked in. The J gene is TRBJ2-1, the V gene TRBV5-5; possibly TRBD1 for D (6 bases). Sequences were obtained from naive CD8+ T cells from blood, with Jurkat cell RNA spiked in. Subset in this sample: FACS-sorted CD8+CD4-CCR7+CD45RA+ naive T cells. The chain's CDR3 is CASSPRGISSYNEQFF. CDR3 coding DNA: TGTGCCAGCAGCCCCAGGGGAATTAGCTCCTACAATGAGCAGTTCTTC.